In this sample, the clone carrying this TCR beta chain turned up a few times. The sample's time point: patch test 2, 6 weeks after DPC sensitization. Sample treatment: therapeutic diphenylcyclopropenone sensitization with weekly scalp DPC. This sample was included in a study of human T cells and chemical hapten exposure. V shed 0 bases and J shed 1 base, with 9 bases lying between them. This CDR3 has 15 residues. Germline CDR1 is LGHNA and CDR2 is YSLEER. MiXCR was run by TCRdb on the RACE reads, yielding one entry per CDR3 protein. There are about 80,000 distinct CDR3 sequences in the sample; more than 9% occur only once, and roughly 1.5% lies in the top ten.

The specimen was whole blood, collected in connection with sensitization to the hapten diphenylcyclopropenone (DPC). This receptor was identified in a man in his late teens or twenties with alopecia areata. Some clones in this sample may be carry-over from other donors' samples. This sequence joins TRBV4-3 and TRBJ2-5; D possibly corresponds to TRBD1 (5 bases). The CDR3 DNA reads TGCGCCAGCAGCCAAGAGCCAGGGATCCAAGAGACCCAGTACTTC. Translation gives CASSQEPGIQETQYF.